This record covers a single T cell receptor (beta chain). These data originate in a study of sequential checkpoint blockade in melanoma. Overall study context: Randomization was 1:1 between first-line nivolumab→ipilimumab and ipilimumab→nivolumab.

TCRdb's copy holds only in-frame clones and misses some; the assay was immunoSEQ multiplex PCR. The sample consists of under 45,000 clones, approximately 84% of them appearing once. This CDR3 is built from 14 residues. Germline CDR1 and CDR2: LNHDA and SQIVND (reference sequence). Trimming took off 3 bases at V and 7 bases at J, with 10 bases between the two ends. Sample treatment: randomized to nivolumab then ipilimumab (arm A) or the reverse (arm B). None of the patients previously received DNA-damaging chemotherapy. The receptor was derived from a human donor with melanoma. The material sequenced was CD8+ T cells sorted from blood (inferred from file names), taken from a patient given nivolumab and ipilimumab in sequence. This sequence joins TRBV19 and TRBJ1-6, with a possible D match to TRBD1 (6 bases). For the CDR3, the DNA is TGTGCCAGTAGTATGGGGACAACAAATTCACCCCTCCACTTT. It is translated as CASSMGTTNSPLHF.